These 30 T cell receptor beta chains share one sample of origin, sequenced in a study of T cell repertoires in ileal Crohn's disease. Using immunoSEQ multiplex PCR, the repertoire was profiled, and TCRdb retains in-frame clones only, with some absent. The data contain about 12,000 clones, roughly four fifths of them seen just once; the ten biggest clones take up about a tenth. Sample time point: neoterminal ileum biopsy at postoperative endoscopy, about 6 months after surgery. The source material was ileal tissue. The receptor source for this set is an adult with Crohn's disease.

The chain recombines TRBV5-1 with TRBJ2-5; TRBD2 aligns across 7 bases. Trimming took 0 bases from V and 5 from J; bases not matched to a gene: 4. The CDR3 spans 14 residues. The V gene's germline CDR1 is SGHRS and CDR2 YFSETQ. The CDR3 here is CASSLERGGETQYF. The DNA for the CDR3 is TGCGCCAGCAGCTTGGAGCGGGGAGGGGAGACCCAGTACTTC.

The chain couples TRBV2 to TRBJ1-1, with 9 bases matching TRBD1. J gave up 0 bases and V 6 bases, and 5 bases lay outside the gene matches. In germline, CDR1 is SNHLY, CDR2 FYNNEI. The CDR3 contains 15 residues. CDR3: CASSLQGALNTEAFF. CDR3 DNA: TGTGCCAGCAGCCTACAGGGGGCCCTGAACACTGAAGCTTTCTTT.

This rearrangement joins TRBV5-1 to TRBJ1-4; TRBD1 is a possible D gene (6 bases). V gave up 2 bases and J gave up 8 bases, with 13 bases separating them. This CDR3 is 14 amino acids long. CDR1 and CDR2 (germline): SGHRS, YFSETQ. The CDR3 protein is CASSFTGPGEKLFF. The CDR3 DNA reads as TGCGCCAGCAGCTTTACAGGGCCGGGAGAAAAACTGTTTTTT.

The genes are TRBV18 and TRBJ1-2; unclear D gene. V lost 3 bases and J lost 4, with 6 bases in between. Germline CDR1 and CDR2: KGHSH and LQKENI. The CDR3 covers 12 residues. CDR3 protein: CASSPGFYGYTF. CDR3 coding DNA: TGTGCCAGCTCACCCGGGTTCTATGGCTACACCTTC.

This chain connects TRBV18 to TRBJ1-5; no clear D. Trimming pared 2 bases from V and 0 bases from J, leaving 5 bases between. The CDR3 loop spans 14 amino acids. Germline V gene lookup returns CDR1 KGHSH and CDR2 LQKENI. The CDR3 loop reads CASSPEHSNQPQHF. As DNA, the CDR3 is TGTGCCAGCTCACCAGAACATAGCAATCAGCCCCAGCATTTT.

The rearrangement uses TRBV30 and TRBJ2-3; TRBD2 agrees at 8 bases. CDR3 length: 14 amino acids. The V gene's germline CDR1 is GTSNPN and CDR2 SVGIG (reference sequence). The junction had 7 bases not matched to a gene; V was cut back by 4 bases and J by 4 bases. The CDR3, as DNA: TGTGCCTGGACGGGTAGCGGGAATTCAGATACGCAGTATTTT. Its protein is CAWTGSGNSDTQYF.

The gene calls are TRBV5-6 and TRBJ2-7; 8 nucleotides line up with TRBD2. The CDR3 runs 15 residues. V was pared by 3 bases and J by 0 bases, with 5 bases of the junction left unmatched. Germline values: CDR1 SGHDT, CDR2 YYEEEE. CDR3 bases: TGTGCCAGCAGCTCCCCGGGGGGGAGCTCCTACGAGCAGTACTTC. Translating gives CASSSPGGSSYEQYF.

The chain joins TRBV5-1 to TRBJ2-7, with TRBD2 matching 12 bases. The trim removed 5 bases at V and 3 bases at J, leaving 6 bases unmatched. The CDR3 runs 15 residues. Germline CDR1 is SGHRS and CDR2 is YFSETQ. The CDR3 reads CASRLAGGPIYEQYF. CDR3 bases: TGCGCCAGCAGGCTAGCGGGAGGGCCGATCTACGAGCAGTACTTC. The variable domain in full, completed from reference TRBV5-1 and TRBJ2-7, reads KAGVTQTPRYLIKTRGQQVTLSCSPISGHRSVSWYQQTPGQGLQFLFEYFSETQRNKGNFPGRFSGRQFSNSRSEMNVSTLELGDSALYLCASRLAGGPIYEQYFGPGTRLTVT.

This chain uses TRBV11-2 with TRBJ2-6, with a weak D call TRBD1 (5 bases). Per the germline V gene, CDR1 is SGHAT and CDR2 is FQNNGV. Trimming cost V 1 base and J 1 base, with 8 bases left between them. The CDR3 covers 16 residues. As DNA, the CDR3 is TGTGCCAGCAGCTTAGGTACAGGTTCTGGGGCCAACGTCCTGACTTTC. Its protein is CASSLGTGSGANVLTF.

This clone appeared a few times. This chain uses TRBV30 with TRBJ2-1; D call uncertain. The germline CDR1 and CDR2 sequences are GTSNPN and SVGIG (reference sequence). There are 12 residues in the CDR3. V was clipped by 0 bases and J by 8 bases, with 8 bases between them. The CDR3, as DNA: TGTGCCTGGAGTGTAAGAGTAGATGAGCAGTTCTTC. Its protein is CAWSVRVDEQFF.

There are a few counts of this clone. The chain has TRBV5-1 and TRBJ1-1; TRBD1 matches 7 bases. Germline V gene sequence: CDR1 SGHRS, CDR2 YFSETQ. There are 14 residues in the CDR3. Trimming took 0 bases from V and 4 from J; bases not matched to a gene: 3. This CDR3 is CASSLEGGGTEAFF. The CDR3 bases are TGCGCCAGCAGCTTGGAAGGGGGCGGCACTGAAGCTTTCTTT.

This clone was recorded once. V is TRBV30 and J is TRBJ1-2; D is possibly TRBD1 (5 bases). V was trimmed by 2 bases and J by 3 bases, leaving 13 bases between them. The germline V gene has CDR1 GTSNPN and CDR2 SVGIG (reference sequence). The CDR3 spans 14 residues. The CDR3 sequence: CAWSKTGPDYGYTF. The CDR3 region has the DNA TGTGCCTGGAGTAAAACAGGCCCCGACTATGGCTACACCTTC.

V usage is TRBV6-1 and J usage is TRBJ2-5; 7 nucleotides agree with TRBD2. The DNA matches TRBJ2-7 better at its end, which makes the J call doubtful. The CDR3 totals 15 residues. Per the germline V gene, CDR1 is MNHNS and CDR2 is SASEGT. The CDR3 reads CASSEVGGSSYEQYF. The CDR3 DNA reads TGTGCCAGCAGTGAAGTGGGAGGGAGTAGTTACGAGCAGTACTTC.

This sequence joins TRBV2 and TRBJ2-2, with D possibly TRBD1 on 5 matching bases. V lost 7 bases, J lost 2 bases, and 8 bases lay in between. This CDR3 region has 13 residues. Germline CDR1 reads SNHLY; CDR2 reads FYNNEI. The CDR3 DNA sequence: TGTGCCAGCAAGGGGAAAAACACCGGGGAGCTGTTTTTT. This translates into CASKGKNTGELFF.

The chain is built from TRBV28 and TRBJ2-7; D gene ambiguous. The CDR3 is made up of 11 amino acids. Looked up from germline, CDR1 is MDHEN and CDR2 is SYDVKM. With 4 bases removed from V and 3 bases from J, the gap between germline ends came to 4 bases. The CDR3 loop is CASSSIYEQYF. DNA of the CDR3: TGTGCCAGCAGTTCTATCTACGAGCAGTACTTC.

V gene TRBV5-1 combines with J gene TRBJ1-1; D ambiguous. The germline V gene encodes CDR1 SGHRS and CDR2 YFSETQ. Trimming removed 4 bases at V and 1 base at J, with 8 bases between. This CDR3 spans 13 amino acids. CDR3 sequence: CASSRAGNTEAFF. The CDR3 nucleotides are TGCGCCAGCAGCCGCGCAGGGAACACTGAAGCTTTCTTT.

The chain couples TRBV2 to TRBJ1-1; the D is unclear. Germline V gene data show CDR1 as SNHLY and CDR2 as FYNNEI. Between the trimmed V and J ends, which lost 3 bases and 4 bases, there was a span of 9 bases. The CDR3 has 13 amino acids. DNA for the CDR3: TGTGCCAGCAGTGACAGGTTGGGCACTGAAGCTTTCTTT. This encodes CASSDRLGTEAFF.

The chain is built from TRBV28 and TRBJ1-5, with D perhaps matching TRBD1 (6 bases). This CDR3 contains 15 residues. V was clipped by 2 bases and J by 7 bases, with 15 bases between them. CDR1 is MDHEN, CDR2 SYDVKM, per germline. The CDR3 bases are TGTGCCAGCAGTTTAAGCGGGGGGCCAGGCCAGCCCCAGCATTTT. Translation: CASSLSGGPGQPQHF.

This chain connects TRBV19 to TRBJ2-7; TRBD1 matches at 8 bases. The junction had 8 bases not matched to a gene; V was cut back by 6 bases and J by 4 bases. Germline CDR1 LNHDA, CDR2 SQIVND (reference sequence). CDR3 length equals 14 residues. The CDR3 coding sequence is TGTGCCAGTAGCCCCGGGCAGGGGGCTTACGAGCAGTACTTC. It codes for CASSPGQGAYEQYF.

The CDR3 DNA sequence: TGCAGTGCTTTCTTTGGGGGCGGCTACACCTTC. Translating it yields CSAFFGGGYTF. The chain combines TRBV20-1 with TRBJ1-2, with D possibly matching TRBD1 (6 bases). Trimming took off 5 bases at V and 8 bases at J, with 12 bases between the two ends. Germline CDR1 DFQATT, CDR2 SNEGSKA (reference sequence). The CDR3 consists of 11 residues.

CDR3 sequence: CAIGGLAAQSYNEQFF. As DNA, the CDR3 is TGTGCCATCGGCGGACTAGCGGCTCAATCCTACAATGAGCAGTTCTTC. This rearrangement joins TRBV10-3 to TRBJ2-1, with 10 bases identical to TRBD2. Germline loops: CDR1 ENHRY, CDR2 SYGVKD. Losses at the gene ends were 8 bases for V and 1 base for J; bases not matched to a gene: 8. The CDR3 spans 16 residues.

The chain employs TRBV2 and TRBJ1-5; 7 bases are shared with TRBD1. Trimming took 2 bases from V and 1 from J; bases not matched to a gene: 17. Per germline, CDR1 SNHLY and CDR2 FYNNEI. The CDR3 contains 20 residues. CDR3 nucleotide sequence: TGTGCCAGCAGTGAATCGGTCTCCGGATACCCGGGACAGAGCAATCAGCCCCAGCATTTT. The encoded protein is CASSESVSGYPGQSNQPQHF.

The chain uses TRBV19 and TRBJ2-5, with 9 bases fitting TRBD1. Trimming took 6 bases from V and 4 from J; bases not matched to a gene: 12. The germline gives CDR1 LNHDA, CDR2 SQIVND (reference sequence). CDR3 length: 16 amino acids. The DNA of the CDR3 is TGTGCCAGTAGATACGGGACAGGGAGTGCGGCAGAGACCCAGTACTTC. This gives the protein CASRYGTGSAAETQYF.

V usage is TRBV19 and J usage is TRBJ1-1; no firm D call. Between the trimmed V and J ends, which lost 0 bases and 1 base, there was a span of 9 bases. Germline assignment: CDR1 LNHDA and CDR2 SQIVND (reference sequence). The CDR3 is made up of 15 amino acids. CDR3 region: CASSIDRWQNTEAFF. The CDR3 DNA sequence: TGTGCCAGTAGTATAGATCGATGGCAGAACACTGAAGCTTTCTTT.

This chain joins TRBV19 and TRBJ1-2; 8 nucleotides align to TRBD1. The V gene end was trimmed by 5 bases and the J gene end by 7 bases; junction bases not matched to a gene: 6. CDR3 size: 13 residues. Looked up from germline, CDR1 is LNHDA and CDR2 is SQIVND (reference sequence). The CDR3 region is CASSRRDRTGYTF. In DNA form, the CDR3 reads TGTGCCAGTAGTCGGAGGGACAGGACTGGCTACACCTTC.

The CDR3, as DNA: TGTGCCAGCAGCAAAGGAGACGGTTTGAACACTGAAGCTTTCTTT. As protein: CASSKGDGLNTEAFF. The genes are TRBV2 and TRBJ1-1; D call uncertain. Trimming left V 6 bases short and J 0 bases short, with 14 bases between. Germline loops: CDR1 SNHLY, CDR2 FYNNEI. This CDR3 contains 15 residues.

The CDR3 loop reads CASSPGPGQGASNYGYTF. The DNA for the CDR3 is TGCGCCAGCAGCCCCGGACCGGGACAGGGGGCAAGTAACTATGGCTACACCTTC. The genes are TRBV5-1 and TRBJ1-2; TRBD1 aligns across 12 bases. CDR1 is SGHRS and CDR2 is YFSETQ in the germline V gene. This CDR3 has 18 amino acids. With 4 bases clipped from V and 1 base from J, the junction kept 11 bases outside the gene matches.

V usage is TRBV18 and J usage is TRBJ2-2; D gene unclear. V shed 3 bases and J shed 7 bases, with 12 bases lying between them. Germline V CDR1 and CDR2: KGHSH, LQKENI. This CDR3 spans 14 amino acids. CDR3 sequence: CASSPSMRSGELFF. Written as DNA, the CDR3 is TGTGCCAGCTCACCCTCGATGAGAAGCGGGGAGCTGTTTTTT. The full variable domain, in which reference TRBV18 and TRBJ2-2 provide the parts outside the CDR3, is NAGVMQNPRHLVRRRGQEARLRCSPMKGHSHVYWYRQLPEEGLKFMVYLQKENIIDESGMPKERFSAEFPKEGPSILRIQQVVRGDSAAYFCASSPSMRSGELFFGEGSRLTVL.

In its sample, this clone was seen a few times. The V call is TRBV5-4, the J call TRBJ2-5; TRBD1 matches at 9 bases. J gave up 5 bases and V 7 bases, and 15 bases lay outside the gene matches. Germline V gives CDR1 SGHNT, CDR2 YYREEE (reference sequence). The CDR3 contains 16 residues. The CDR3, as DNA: TGTGCCAGCGCGGCTGCCGGGGGACAGGGTCGGGAGACCCAGTACTTC. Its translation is CASAAAGGQGRETQYF.

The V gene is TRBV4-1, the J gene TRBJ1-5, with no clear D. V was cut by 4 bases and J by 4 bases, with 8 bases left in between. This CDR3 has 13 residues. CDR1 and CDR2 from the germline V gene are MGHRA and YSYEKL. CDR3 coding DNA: TGCGCCAGCAGCCCGAGAAATAATCAGCCCCAGCATTTT. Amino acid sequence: CASSPRNNQPQHF.